This T cell receptor beta chain came from a study of cytomegalovirus exposure and HLA in healthy donors. Notes on the study in general: HLA restriction was apparent for most CMV-associated TCR beta chains in a later analysis. Sequencing likely caused a cluster of highly shared sequence variants.

PCR employed 60 Vbeta and 13 Jbeta primers. Profiled with immunoSEQ multiplex PCR; TCRdb holds only in-frame clones, not every one. Found here are tens of thousands of clones, around 82% of them singletons; the top ten hold about 1.5%. With regard to this clone: Its antigen is unknown.

With 8 bases removed from V and 5 bases from J, the gap between germline ends came to 21 bases. The germline CDR1 and CDR2 sequences are MNHNS and SASEGT. This CDR3 is 15 amino acids long. The sample comprised PBMCs. The V and J genes are TRBV6-1 and TRBJ1-1; tentative D call: TRBD1 (5 bases). This receptor was taken from a female donor in good health and CMV-seronegative. CDR3 in DNA: TGTGCCAGCTCCCTATTTGGGGGGAGGAGGACTGAAGCTTTCTTT. Translation gives CASSLFGGRRTEAFF.